One and the same sample provided the 16 T cell receptor beta chains below, sequenced in a study of cytomegalovirus exposure and HLA in healthy donors (dated by TCRdb to about 2017). The library relied on the immunoSEQ multiplex PCR assay. The source is immuneACCESS, and TCRdb retained only in-frame sequences with V and J called. Part of the clones is not carried over; for the studies checked, unresolved V genes explain less than half of this, and the remainder is unexplained. Recorded for this sample are around 250,000 clones; around 90% of them occurred a single time. Together, the top ten hold 0.35% to 0.4% of the sample. The sample comprised PBMCs. The receptors originated from a young woman in good health and CMV-seronegative.

This chain uses TRBV4-3 with TRBJ1-2; 10 bases map to TRBD1. J gave up 5 bases and V 5 bases, and 8 bases lay outside the gene matches. The CDR3 has 15 residues. The germline V gene has CDR1 LGHNA and CDR2 YSLEER. CDR3 protein: CASSNDGTGAYGYTF. The CDR3 DNA sequence: TGCGCCAGCAGCAACGACGGGACAGGGGCTTATGGCTACACCTTC.

This clone appeared a single time. This chain uses TRBV6-1 with TRBJ2-1; 8 bases map to TRBD2. The CDR3 spans 14 residues. Germline V gene data show CDR1 as MNHNS and CDR2 as SASEGT. V gave up 5 bases and J gave up 6 bases; unmatched junction bases: 6. CDR3 sequence: CASSRAGAGNEQFF. CDR3 DNA: TGTGCCAGCAGTCGAGCGGGGGCGGGCAATGAGCAGTTCTTC.

This chain joins TRBV2 and TRBJ2-7; D gene uncertain. Per germline, CDR1 SNHLY and CDR2 FYNNEI. V was clipped by 0 bases and J by 6 bases, with 9 bases between them. There are 13 residues in the CDR3. The CDR3 coding sequence is TGTGCCAGCAGTGAAGCCGGCAGGCGCGAGCAGTACGTC. Its protein product is CASSEAGRREQYV.

The chain links TRBV6-5 to TRBJ1-3, with 7 bases matching TRBD1. Trimming at V came to 5 bases and at J to 4 bases, leaving 8 bases not matched to a gene. CDR1 is MNHEY and CDR2 is SVGAGI in the germline V gene. The CDR3 runs 15 residues. CDR3 region: CASSITGVFGNTIYF. The CDR3, as DNA: TGTGCCAGCAGTATAACAGGGGTCTTCGGAAACACCATATATTTT.

The chain links TRBV11-2 to TRBJ2-3, with D possibly matching TRBD2 (5 bases). The CDR3 runs 17 residues. Trimming pared 5 bases from V and 6 bases from J, leaving 24 bases between. Germline values: CDR1 SGHAT, CDR2 FQNNGV. The CDR3 reads CASSPAPREISMDTQYF. DNA for the CDR3: TGTGCCAGCAGCCCGGCCCCCCGGGAAATTTCCATGGATACGCAGTATTTT.

The rearrangement links TRBV29-1 to TRBJ2-5, with D perhaps matching TRBD2 (5 bases). The V and J ends lost 5 bases and 5 bases respectively, with 12 bases between them. CDR3 size: 12 residues. Germline V gene sequence: CDR1 SQVTM, CDR2 ANQGSEA. The CDR3 sequence is CSVFLAGETQYF. The CDR3, as DNA: TGCAGCGTTTTCCTAGCCGGGGAGACCCAGTACTTC.

The rearrangement joins TRBV4-3 to TRBJ2-2, with 7 bases lining up with TRBD1. There are 14 residues in the CDR3. The V segment lost 6 bases and the J segment 4 bases; nucleotides outside the gene matches: 5. Per the germline V gene, CDR1 is LGHNA and CDR2 is YSLEER. The CDR3, as DNA: TGCGCCAGCAGTCGGACAGGAGGCACCGGGGAGCTGTTTTTT. Amino acids: CASSRTGGTGELFF.

V is TRBV27 and J is TRBJ1-5; TRBD1 matches 9 bases. This CDR3 region has 15 residues. Unmatched junction bases numbered 5, after V lost 3 bases and J lost 5 bases. Germline values: CDR1 MNHEY, CDR2 SMNVEV (reference sequence). CDR3 sequence: CASSLTGGNYQPQHF. DNA of the CDR3: TGTGCCAGCAGTTTGACAGGGGGGAATTATCAGCCCCAGCATTTT.

This chain links TRBV6-5 with TRBJ1-1; 7 nucleotides line up with TRBD1. The junction had 12 bases not matched to a gene; V was cut back by 6 bases and J by 8 bases. This CDR3 spans 14 amino acids. Germline CDR1 MNHEY, CDR2 SVGAGI. The CDR3 DNA sequence: TGTGCCAGCAGACTATCTAGGGCGGACAGGGAAGCTTTCTTT. Its translation: CASRLSRADREAFF.

This chain uses TRBV4-3 with TRBJ1-4; unclear D gene. CDR3 length equals 15 residues. Germline lookup yields CDR1 LGHNA and CDR2 YSLEER. The germline V and J ends were trimmed by 0 bases and 3 bases, with 8 bases remaining between them. CDR3 residues: CASSQEGSPNEKLFF. The CDR3, as DNA: TGCGCCAGCAGCCAAGAGGGCAGCCCTAATGAAAAACTGTTTTTT.

The genes are TRBV7-6 and TRBJ2-3; possibly TRBD1 for D (6 bases). The CDR3 consists of 13 residues. The germline CDR1 and CDR2 sequences are SGHVS and FNYEAQ. V was clipped by 4 bases and J by 6 bases, with 11 bases between them. CDR3 amino acids: CASSSGVRDTQYF. The CDR3 region has the DNA TGTGCCAGCAGCTCAGGGGTTAGGGATACGCAGTATTTT.

The chain employs TRBV6-6 and TRBJ2-1; 10 nucleotides align to TRBD2. J was trimmed by 4 bases and V by 5 bases; bases with no gene match: 5. The CDR3 sequence is 15 residues long. In germline, CDR1 is MNHNY, CDR2 SVGAGI (reference sequence). As DNA, the CDR3 is TGTGCCAGCAGTAGCGGGGGGGCCCGATACAATGAGCAGTTCTTC. Translation: CASSSGGARYNEQFF.

This clone was counted once. The sample has other DNA sequences that encode this CDR3 too. The V gene is TRBV30, the J gene TRBJ2-1, with 10 bases matching TRBD1. The CDR3 totals 14 residues. CDR1 GTSNPN and CDR2 SVGIG come from the germline V gene (reference sequence). The V and J ends lost 3 bases and 6 bases, in that order; junction bases with no gene match: 5. The chain's CDR3 is CAWSRDRGVNEQFF. CDR3 DNA sequence: TGTGCCTGGAGCCGGGACAGGGGCGTCAATGAGCAGTTCTTC. Based on the CDR3 plus reference TRBV30 and TRBJ2-1, the full variable domain is SQTIHQWPATLVQPVGSPLSLECTVEGTSNPNLYWYRQAAGRGLQLLFYSVGIGQISSEVPQNLSASRPQDRQFILSSKKLLLSDSGFYLCAWSRDRGVNEQFFGPGTRLTVL.

The rearrangement joins TRBV6-1 to TRBJ1-4; D is unresolved. V lost 0 bases, J lost 8 bases, and 10 bases lay in between. CDR3 size: 14 residues. CDR1 is MNHNS, CDR2 SASEGT, per germline. CDR3 sequence: CASSEAGGSEKLFF. CDR3 in DNA: TGTGCCAGCAGTGAAGCGGGAGGAAGCGAAAAACTGTTTTTT.

This chain links TRBV7-8 with TRBJ2-7, with D perhaps matching TRBD2 (6 bases). V lost 5 bases to trimming and J lost 4 bases, with 18 bases between them. The germline CDR1 and CDR2 sequences are SGHVS and FQNEAQ. The CDR3 covers 15 residues. CDR3: CASSPPDRREYEQYF. DNA for the CDR3: TGTGCCAGCAGCCCCCCGGACCGGAGGGAGTACGAGCAGTACTTC.

The chain uses TRBV7-6 and TRBJ1-3; TRBD1 matches 8 bases. Germline lookup yields CDR1 SGHVS and CDR2 FNYEAQ. The CDR3 totals 16 residues. Unmatched junction bases numbered 12, after V lost 5 bases and J lost 6 bases. CDR3 residues: CASSPTPTGEENTIYF. The DNA for the CDR3 is TGTGCCAGCAGCCCTACGCCGACAGGGGAAGAAAACACCATATATTTT.